These 4 T cell receptor beta chains share one sample of origin, sequenced in a study of blood T cell repertoires in COVID-19. Libraries were prepared by immunoSEQ multiplex PCR; TCRdb keeps only in-frame clonotypes and omits some of them. The table includes some 72,000 clones, around 80% detected once. The sequenced sample was peripheral blood. All receptors derive from a man between 50 and 59 years old with COVID-19, enrolled during active disease.

The V gene is TRBV5-1, the J gene TRBJ1-1; D might be TRBD1 (5 bases). The CDR3 contains 14 residues. Germline V lookup: CDR1 SGHRS, CDR2 YFSETQ. The germline V and J ends were trimmed by 4 bases and 4 bases, with 14 bases remaining between them. As DNA, the CDR3 is TGCGCCAGCAGCCCAGCCGGGGGGTTCACTGAAGCTTTCTTT. Translated, it gives CASSPAGGFTEAFF.

The chain is built from TRBV7-3 and TRBJ2-3, with TRBD2 matching 7 bases. This CDR3 region has 15 residues. Germline V gene data show CDR1 as SGHTA and CDR2 as FQGTGA. With 5 bases clipped from V and 2 bases from J, the junction kept 7 bases outside the gene matches. This CDR3 is CASSRVAGYTDTQYF. The CDR3, as DNA: TGTGCCAGCAGCCGCGTAGCGGGCTACACAGATACGCAGTATTTT.

CDR3 residues: CASTDRGQPQHF. DNA of the CDR3: TGTGCCAGTACGGACAGGGGCCAGCCCCAGCATTTT. J is TRBJ1-5 and V is TRBV19; TRBD1 aligns across 9 bases. Losses at the gene ends were 7 bases for V and 7 bases for J; bases not matched to a gene: 2. From germline, CDR1 is LNHDA and CDR2 SQIVND (reference sequence). The CDR3 contains 12 residues. Using reference TRBV19 and TRBJ1-5 for the parts outside the CDR3, the full variable domain is DGGITQSPKYLFRKEGQNVTLSCEQNLNHDAMYWYRQDPGQGLRLIYYSQIVNDFQKGDIAEGYSVSREKKESFPLTVTSAQKNPTAFYLCASTDRGQPQHFGDGTRLSIL.

The chain recombines TRBV2 with TRBJ2-1, with 9 bases matching TRBD2. J lost 4 bases, V lost 6 bases, and 7 bases had no gene match. This CDR3 is built from 15 residues. Per germline, CDR1 SNHLY and CDR2 FYNNEI. The CDR3 loop reads CASRAGTSRYNEQFF. The CDR3 DNA is TGTGCCAGCAGAGCCGGGACTAGCAGATACAATGAGCAGTTCTTC.